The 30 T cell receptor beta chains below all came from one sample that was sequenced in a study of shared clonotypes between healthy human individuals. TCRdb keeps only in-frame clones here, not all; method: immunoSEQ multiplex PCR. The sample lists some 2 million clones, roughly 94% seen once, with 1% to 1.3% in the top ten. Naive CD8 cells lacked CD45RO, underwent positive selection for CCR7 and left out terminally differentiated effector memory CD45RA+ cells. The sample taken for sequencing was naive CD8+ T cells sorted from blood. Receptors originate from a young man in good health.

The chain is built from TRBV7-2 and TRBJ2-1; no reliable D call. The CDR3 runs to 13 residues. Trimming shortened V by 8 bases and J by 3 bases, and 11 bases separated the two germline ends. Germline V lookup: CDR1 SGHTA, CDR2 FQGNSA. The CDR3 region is CASETTNYNEQFF. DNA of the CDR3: TGTGCCAGCGAGACCACTAACTACAATGAGCAGTTCTTC.

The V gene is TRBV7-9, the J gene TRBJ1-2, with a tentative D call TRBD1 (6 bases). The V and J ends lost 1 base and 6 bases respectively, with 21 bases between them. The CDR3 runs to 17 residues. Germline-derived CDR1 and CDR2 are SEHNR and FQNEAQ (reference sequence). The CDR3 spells CASSLGEGGDSMNGYTF. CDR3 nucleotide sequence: TGTGCCAGCAGCTTAGGGGAGGGGGGCGATAGTATGAATGGCTACACCTTC.

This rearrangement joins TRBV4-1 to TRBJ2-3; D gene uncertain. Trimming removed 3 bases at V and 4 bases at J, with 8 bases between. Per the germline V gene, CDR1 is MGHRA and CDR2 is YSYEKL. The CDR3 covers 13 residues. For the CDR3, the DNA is TGCGCCAGCAGCCAGGAGATTCCAGATACGCAGTATTTT. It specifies CASSQEIPDTQYF.

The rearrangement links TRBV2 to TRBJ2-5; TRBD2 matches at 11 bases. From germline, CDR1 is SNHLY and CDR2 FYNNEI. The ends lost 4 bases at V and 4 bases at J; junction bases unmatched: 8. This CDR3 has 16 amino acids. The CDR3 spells CASSGGSGGALETQYF. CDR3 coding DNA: TGTGCCAGCAGTGGTGGTAGCGGGGGGGCCTTAGAGACCCAGTACTTC. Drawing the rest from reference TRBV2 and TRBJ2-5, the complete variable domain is EPEVTQTPSHQVTQMGQEVILRCVPISNHLYFYWYRQILGQKVEFLVSFYNNEISEKSEIFDDQFSVERPDGSNFTLKIRSTKLEDSAMYFCASSGGSGGALETQYFGPGTRLLVL.

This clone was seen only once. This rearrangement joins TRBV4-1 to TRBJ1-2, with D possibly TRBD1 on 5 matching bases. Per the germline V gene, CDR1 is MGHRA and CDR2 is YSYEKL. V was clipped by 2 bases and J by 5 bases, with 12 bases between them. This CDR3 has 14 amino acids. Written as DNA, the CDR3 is TGCGCCAGCAGCCAACTAGGGGCGGCGTATGGCTACACCTTC. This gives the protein CASSQLGAAYGYTF.

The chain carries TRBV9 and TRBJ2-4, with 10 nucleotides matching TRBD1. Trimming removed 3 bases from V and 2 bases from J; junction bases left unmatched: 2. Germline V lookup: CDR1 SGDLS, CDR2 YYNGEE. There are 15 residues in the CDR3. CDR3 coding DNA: TGTGCCAGCAGCGCGGACAGGGGGTCCAAAAACATTCAGTACTTC. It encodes CASSADRGSKNIQYF.

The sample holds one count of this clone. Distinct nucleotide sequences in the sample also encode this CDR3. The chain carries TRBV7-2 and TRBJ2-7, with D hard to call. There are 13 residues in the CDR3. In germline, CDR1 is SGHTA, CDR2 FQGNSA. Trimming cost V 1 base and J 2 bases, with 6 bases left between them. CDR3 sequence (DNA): TGTGCCAGCAGCTTAGTCACCACCTACGAGCAGTACTTC. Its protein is CASSLVTTYEQYF.

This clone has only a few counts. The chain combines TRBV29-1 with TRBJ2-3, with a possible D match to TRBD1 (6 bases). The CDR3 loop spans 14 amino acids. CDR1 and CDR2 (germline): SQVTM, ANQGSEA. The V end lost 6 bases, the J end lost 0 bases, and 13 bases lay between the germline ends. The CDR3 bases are TGCAGCGTAGTAGGACAGCCTAGCACAGATACGCAGTATTTT. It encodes CSVVGQPSTDTQYF.

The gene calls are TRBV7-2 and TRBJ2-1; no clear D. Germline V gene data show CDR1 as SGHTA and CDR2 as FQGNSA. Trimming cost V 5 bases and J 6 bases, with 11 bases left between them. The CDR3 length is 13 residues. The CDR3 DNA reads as TGTGCCAGCAGCCACACCACCAGCAATGAGCAGTTCTTC. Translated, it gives CASSHTTSNEQFF.

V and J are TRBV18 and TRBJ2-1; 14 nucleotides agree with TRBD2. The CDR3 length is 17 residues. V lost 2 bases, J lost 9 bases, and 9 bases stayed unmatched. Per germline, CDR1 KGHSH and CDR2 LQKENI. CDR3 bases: TGTGCCAGCTCACCATTGGACAGACTAGCGGGGGGGAGTGAGCAGTTCTTC. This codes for CASSPLDRLAGGSEQFF.

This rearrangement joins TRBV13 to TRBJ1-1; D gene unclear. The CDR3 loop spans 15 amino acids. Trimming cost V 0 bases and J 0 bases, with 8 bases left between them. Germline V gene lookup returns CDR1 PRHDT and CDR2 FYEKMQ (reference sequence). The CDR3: CASSLGRRMNTEAFF. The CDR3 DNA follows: TGTGCCAGCAGCTTAGGCCGACGGATGAACACTGAAGCTTTCTTT.

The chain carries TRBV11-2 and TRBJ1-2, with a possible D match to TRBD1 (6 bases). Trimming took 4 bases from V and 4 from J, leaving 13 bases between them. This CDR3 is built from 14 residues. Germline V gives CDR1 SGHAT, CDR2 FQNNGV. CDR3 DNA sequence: TGTGCCAGCAGCTCACTACAGGGTATCTATGGCTACACCTTC. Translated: CASSSLQGIYGYTF.

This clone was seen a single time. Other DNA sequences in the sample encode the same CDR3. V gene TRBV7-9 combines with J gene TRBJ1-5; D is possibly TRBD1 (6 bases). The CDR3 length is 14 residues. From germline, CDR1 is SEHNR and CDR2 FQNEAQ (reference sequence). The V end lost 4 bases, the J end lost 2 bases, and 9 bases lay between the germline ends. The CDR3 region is CASSSAGGNQPQHF. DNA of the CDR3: TGTGCCAGCAGCTCTGCAGGGGGCAATCAGCCCCAGCATTTT.

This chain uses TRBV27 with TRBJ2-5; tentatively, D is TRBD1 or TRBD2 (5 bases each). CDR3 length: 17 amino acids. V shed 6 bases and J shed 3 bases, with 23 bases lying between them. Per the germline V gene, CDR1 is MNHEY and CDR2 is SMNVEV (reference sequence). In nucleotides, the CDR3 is TGTGCCAGCAGCCCTAGCCTGGGGGTAGGGTCCGAAGAGACCCAGTACTTC. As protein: CASSPSLGVGSEETQYF.

CDR3 sequence: CASSSLGGDFWEQYF. CDR3 bases: TGTGCCAGCAGTTCCCTGGGAGGGGACTTTTGGGAGCAGTACTTC. The J gene is TRBJ2-7, the V gene TRBV6-6, with TRBD2 matching 7 bases. Germline loops: CDR1 MNHNY, CDR2 SVGAGI (reference sequence). The CDR3 has 15 amino acids. Losses at the gene ends were 4 bases for V and 7 bases for J; bases not matched to a gene: 13.

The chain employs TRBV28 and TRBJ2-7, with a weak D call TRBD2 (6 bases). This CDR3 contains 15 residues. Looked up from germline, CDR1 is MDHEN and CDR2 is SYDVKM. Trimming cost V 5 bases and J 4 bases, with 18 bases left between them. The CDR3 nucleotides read TGTGCCAGCAGTCCCCCGGGGGAAGGCGGTTACGAGCAGTACTTC. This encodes CASSPPGEGGYEQYF.

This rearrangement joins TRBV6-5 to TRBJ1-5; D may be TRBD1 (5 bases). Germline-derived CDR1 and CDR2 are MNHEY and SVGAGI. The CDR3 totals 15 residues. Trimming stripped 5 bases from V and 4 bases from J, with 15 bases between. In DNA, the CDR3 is TGTGCCAGCAGTAGACCCTCCAGGGATAATCAGCCCCAGCATTTT. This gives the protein CASSRPSRDNQPQHF.

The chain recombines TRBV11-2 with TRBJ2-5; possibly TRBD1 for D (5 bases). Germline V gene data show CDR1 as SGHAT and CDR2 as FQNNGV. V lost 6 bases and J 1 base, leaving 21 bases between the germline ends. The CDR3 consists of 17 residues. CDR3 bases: TGTGCCAGCAGTGGCGGTAGGGGCGATTTCCCCCAAGAGACCCAGTACTTC. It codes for CASSGGRGDFPQETQYF.

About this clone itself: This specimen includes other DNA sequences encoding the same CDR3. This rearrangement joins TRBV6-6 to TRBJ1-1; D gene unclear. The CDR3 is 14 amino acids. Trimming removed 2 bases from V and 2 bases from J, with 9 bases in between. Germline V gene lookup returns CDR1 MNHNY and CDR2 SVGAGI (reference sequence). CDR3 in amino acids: CASSYGEGNTEAFF. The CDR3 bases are TGTGCCAGCAGTTACGGGGAGGGCAACACTGAAGCTTTCTTT.

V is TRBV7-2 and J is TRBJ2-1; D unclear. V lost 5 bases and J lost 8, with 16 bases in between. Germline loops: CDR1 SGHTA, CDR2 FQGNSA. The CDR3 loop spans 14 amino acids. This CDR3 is CASSPNLPHDEQFF. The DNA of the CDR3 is TGTGCCAGCAGCCCCAACCTACCACACGATGAGCAGTTCTTC.

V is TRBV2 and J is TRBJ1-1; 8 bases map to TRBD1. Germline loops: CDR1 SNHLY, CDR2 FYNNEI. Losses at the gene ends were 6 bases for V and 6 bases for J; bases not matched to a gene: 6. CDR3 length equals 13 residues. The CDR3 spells CASSGQGNAEAFF. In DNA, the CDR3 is TGTGCCAGCAGCGGACAGGGAAACGCTGAAGCTTTCTTT. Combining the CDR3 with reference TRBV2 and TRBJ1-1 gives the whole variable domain EPEVTQTPSHQVTQMGQEVILRCVPISNHLYFYWYRQILGQKVEFLVSFYNNEISEKSEIFDDQFSVERPDGSNFTLKIRSTKLEDSAMYFCASSGQGNAEAFFGQGTRLTVV.

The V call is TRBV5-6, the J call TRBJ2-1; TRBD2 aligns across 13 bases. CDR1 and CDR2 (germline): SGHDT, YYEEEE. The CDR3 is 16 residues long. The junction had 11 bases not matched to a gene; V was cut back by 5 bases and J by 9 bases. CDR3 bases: TGTGCCAGCAGTCCGACGGGACTAGCGGGACCCGGTGAGCAGTTCTTC. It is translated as CASSPTGLAGPGEQFF.

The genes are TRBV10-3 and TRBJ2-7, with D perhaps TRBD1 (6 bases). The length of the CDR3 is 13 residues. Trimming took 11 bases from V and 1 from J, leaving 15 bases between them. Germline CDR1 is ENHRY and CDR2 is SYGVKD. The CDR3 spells CASQGGISYEQYF. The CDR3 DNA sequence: TGTGCCTCCCAAGGGGGAATATCCTACGAGCAGTACTTC.

The CDR3 loop reads CASSFRSGTASYEQYF. The CDR3 nucleotides are TGTGCCAGCAGCTTCCGTTCCGGGACGGCCTCCTACGAGCAGTACTTC. The chain uses TRBV5-8 and TRBJ2-7; tentatively, D is TRBD1 or TRBD2 (5 bases each). Per the germline V gene, CDR1 is SGHTS and CDR2 is YDEGEE. CDR3 length: 16 residues. V gave up 2 bases and J gave up 0 bases, with 15 bases separating them.

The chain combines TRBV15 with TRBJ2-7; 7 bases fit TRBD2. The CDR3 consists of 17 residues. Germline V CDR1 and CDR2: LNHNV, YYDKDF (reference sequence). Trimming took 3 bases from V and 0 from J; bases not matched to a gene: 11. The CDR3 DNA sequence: TGTGCCACCAGCAGCGCTGGTTCTAGCGGATTCTCCTACGAGCAGTACTTC. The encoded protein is CATSSAGSSGFSYEQYF.

The DNA of the CDR3 is TGTGCCAGCAGCGAACCCGGTGTAGGGGCAATCCAAGAGACCCAGTACTTC. Amino acids: CASSEPGVGAIQETQYF. This chain uses TRBV11-2 with TRBJ2-5; the D gene is possibly TRBD1 (5 bases). Trimming took off 5 bases at V and 1 base at J, with 20 bases between the two ends. The CDR3 contains 17 residues. Germline CDR1 reads SGHAT; CDR2 reads FQNNGV.

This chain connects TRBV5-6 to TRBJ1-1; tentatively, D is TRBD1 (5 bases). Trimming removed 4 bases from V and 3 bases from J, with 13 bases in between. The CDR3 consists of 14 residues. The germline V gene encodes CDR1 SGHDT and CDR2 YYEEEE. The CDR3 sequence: CASSDSGLDTEAFF. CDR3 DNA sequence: TGTGCCAGCAGCGACTCGGGACTTGACACTGAAGCTTTCTTT.

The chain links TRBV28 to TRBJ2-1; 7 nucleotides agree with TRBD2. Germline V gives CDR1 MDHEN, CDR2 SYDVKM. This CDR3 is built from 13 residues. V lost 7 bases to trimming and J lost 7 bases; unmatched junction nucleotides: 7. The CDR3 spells CASTLMGGNEQFF. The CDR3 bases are TGTGCCAGCACCCTTATGGGGGGGAATGAGCAGTTCTTC.

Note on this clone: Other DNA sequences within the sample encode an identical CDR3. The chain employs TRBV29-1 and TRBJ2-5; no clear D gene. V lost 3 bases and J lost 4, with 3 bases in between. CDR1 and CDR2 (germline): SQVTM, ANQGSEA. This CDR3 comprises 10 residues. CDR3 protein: CSVEGETQYF. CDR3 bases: TGCAGCGTTGAGGGAGAGACCCAGTACTTC.

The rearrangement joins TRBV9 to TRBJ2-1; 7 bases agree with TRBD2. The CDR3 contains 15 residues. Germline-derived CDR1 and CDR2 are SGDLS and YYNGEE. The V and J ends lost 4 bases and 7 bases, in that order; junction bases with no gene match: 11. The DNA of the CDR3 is TGTGCCAGCAGCCCCTTTGCGGGAGCGGGGAATGAGCAGTTCTTC. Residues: CASSPFAGAGNEQFF.